The TCR beta chain described here comes from a study of PD-L1 blockade in urothelial cancer. Study context: Of some 30 patients, some 24 were males with bladder-origin urothelial cancer. Analysis of blood occurred 3 weeks (second dose) and 6 weeks after treatment start.

The time point denotes: pretreatment peripheral blood. Method: immunoSEQ multiplex PCR; TCRdb's copy keeps in-frame clones and lacks some. The sample lists roughly 40,000 clones; approximately 91% were seen once. The germline gives CDR1 SGHNT, CDR2 YYREEE (reference sequence). Trimming pared 4 bases from V and 3 bases from J, leaving 11 bases between. The CDR3 totals 14 residues. The sequencing used PBMCs, collected around atezolizumab (anti-PD-L1) treatment. The receptor's source is a donor at least 40 years old with urothelial cancer. The chain carries TRBV5-4 and TRBJ1-5; D is perhaps TRBD1 (6 bases). The CDR3: CASSAGGANQPQHF. The CDR3 DNA is TGTGCCAGCAGCGCGGGGGGGGCCAATCAGCCCCAGCATTTT.